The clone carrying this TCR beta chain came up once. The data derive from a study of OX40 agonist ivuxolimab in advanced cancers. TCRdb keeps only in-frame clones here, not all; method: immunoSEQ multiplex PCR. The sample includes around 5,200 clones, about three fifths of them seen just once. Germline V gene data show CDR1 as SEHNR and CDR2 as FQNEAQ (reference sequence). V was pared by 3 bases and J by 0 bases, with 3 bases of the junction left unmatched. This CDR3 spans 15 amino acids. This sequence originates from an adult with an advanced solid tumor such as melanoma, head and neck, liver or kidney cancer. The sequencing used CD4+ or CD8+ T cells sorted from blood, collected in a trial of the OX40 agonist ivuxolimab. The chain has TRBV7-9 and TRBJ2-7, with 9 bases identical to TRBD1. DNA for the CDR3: TGTGCCAGCAGCTTCGGGACAGGGAGCTCCTACGAGCAGTACTTC. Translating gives CASSFGTGSSYEQYF.